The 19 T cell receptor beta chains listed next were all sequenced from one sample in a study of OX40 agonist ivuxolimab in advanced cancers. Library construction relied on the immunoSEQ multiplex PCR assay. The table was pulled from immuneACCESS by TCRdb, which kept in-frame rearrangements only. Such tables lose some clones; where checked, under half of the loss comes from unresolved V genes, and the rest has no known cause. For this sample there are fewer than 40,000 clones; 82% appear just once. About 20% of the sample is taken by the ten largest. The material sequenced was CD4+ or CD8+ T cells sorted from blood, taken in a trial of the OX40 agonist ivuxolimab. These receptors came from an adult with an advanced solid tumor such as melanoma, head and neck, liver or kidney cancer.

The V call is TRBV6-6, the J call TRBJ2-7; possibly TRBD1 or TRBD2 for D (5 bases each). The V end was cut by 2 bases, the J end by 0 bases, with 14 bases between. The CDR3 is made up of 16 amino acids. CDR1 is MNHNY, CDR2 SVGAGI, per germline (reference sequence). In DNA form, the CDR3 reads TGTGCCAGCAGTTACCCGCCAGGGACGAGCTCCTACGAGCAGTACTTC. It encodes CASSYPPGTSSYEQYF.

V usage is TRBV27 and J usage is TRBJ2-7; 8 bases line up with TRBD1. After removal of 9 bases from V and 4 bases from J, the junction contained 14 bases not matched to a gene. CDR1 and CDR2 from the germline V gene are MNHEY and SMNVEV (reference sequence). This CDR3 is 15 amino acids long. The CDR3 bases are TGTGCCAGTCGCGATCCAGGACAGGGTAATTACGAGCAGTACTTC. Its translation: CASRDPGQGNYEQYF.

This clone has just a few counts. CDR3 in amino acids: CASSDSGTGELFF. In DNA, the CDR3 is TGTGCCAGCAGTGACTCGGGCACCGGGGAGCTGTTTTTT. The chain combines TRBV6-4 with TRBJ2-2; D uncertain. Germline V gene data show CDR1 as MRHNA and CDR2 as SNTAGT. CDR3 size: 13 residues. V lost 0 bases and J lost 4, with 3 bases in between.

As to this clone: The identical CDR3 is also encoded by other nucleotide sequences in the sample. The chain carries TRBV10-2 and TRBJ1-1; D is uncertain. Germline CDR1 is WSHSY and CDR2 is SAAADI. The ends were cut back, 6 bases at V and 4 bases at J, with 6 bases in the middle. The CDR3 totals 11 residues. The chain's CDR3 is CASRGITEAFF. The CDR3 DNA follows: TGCGCCAGCAGGGGTATCACTGAAGCTTTCTTT.

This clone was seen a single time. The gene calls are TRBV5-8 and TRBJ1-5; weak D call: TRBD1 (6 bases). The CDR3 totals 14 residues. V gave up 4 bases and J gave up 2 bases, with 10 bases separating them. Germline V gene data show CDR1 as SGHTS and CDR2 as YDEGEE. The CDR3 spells CASSRRQGNQPQHF. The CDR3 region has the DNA TGTGCCAGCAGCAGACGACAGGGCAATCAGCCCCAGCATTTT.

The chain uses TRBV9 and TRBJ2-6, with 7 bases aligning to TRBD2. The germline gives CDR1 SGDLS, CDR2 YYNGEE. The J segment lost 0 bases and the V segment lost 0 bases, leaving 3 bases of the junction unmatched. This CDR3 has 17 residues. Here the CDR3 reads CASSVGGGASGANVLTF. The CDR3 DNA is TGTGCCAGCAGCGTAGGGGGAGGGGCCTCTGGGGCCAACGTCCTGACTTTC.

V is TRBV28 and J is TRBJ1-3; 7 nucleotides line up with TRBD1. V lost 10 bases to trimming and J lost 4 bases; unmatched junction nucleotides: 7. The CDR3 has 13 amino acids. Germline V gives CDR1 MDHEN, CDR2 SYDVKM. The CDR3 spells CATEGAAGNTIYF. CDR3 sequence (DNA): TGTGCCACCGAGGGGGCCGCCGGAAACACCATATATTTT. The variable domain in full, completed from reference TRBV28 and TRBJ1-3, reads DVKVTQSSRYLVKRTGEKVFLECVQDMDHENMFWYRQDPGLGLRLIYFSYDVKMKEKGDIPEGYSVSREKKERFSLILESASTNQTSMYLCATEGAAGNTIYFGEGSWLTVV.

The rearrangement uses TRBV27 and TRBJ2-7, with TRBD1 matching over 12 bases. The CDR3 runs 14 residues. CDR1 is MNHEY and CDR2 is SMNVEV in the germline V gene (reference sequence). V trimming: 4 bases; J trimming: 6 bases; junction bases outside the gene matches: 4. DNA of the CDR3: TGTGCCAGCAGTTGGGGACAGGGGGCCCTCGAGCAGTACTTC. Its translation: CASSWGQGALEQYF.

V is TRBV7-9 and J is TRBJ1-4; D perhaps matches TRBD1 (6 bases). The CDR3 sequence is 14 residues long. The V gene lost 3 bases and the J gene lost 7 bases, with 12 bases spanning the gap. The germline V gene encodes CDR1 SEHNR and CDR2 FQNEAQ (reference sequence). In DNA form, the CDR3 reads TGTGCCAGCAGCTTTGGAACAGGGACTGAAAAACTGTTTTTT. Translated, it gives CASSFGTGTEKLFF.

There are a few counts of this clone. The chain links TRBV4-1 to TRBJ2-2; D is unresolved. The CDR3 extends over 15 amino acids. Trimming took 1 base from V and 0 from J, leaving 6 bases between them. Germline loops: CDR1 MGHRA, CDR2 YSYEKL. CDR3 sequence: CASSQATANTGELFF. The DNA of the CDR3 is TGCGCCAGCAGCCAAGCTACCGCGAACACCGGGGAGCTGTTTTTT.

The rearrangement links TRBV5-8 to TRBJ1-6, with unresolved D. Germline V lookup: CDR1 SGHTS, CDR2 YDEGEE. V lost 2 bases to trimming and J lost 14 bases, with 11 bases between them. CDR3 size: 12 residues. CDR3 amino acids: CASSLTAGSLHF. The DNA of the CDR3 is TGTGCCAGCAGCTTAACAGCCGGGTCCCTCCACTTT.

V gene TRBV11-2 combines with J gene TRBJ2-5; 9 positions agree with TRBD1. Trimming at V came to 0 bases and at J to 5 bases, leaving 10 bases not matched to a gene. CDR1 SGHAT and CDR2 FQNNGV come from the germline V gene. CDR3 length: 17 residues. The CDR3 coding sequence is TGTGCCAGCAGCTTAGATCAGCCCGGGACAGGGAGGGAGACCCAGTACTTC. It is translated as CASSLDQPGTGRETQYF.

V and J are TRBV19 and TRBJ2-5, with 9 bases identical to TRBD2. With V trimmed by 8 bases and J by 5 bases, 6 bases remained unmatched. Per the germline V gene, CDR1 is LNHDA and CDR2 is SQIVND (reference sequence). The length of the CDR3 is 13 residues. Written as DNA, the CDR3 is TGTGCCAGTCGCGAGAGCGGGGGGGAGACCCAGTACTTC. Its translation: CASRESGGETQYF.

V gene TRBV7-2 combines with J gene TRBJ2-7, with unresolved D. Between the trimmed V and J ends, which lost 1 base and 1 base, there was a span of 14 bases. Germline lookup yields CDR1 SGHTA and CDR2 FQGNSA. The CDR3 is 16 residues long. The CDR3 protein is CASSLDMGLVSYEQYF. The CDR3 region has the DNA TGTGCCAGCAGCTTAGATATGGGGTTAGTTTCCTACGAGCAGTACTTC.

The CDR3 reads CASSFGGIYEQYF. The CDR3 DNA is TGTGCCAGCAGTTTCGGGGGGATCTACGAGCAGTACTTC. The chain carries TRBV28 and TRBJ2-7, with TRBD2 identical over 7 bases. Per germline, CDR1 MDHEN and CDR2 SYDVKM. J was trimmed by 3 bases and V by 3 bases; bases with no gene match: 2. CDR3 size: 13 residues. Looking up the rest from reference TRBV28 and TRBJ2-7 gives the full variable domain: DVKVTQSSRYLVKRTGEKVFLECVQDMDHENMFWYRQDPGLGLRLIYFSYDVKMKEKGDIPEGYSVSREKKERFSLILESASTNQTSMYLCASSFGGIYEQYFGPGTRLTVT.

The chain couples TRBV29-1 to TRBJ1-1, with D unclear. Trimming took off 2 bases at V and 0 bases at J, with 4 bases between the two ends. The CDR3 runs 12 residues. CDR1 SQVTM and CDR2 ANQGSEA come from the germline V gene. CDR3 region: CSVERMNTEAFF. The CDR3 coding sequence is TGCAGCGTTGAAAGGATGAACACTGAAGCTTTCTTT.

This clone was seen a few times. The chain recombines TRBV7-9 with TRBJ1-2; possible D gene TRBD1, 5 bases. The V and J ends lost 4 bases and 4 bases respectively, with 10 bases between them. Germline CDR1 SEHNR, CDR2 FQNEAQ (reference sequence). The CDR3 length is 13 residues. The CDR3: CASSSDNFYGYTF. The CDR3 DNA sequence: TGTGCCAGCAGCTCGGACAACTTCTATGGCTACACCTTC.

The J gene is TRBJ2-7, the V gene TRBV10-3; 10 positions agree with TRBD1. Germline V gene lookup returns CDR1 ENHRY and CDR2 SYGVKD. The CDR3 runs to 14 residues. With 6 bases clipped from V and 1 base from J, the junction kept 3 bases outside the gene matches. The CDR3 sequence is CAIRPGQGSYEQYF. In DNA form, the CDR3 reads TGTGCCATCAGACCGGGACAGGGGTCCTACGAGCAGTACTTC.

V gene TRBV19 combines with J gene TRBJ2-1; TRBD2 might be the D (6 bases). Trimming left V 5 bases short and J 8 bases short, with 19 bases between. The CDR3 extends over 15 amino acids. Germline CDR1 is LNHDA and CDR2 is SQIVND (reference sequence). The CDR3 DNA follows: TGTGCCAGTAGTCCAGGGACGTCGCCGGGGGATGAGCAGTTCTTC. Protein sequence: CASSPGTSPGDEQFF.